This TCR beta chain was recorded in a study of blood T cell repertoires in COVID-19. Study-level information: Sites across the United States, Italy and Spain contributed samples from acute and convalescent COVID-19. Sample material is recorded as cDNA or gDNA derived from T cells, B-cell-depleted T cells, or PBMCs.

Enrollment of patients from Seattle took place during active infection, with longitudinal follow-up. V lost 2 bases, J lost 12 bases, and 3 bases stayed unmatched. The length of the CDR3 is 11 residues. Germline loops: CDR1 GTSNPN, CDR2 SVGIG (reference sequence). Study processing details: It was from reference gene primer amplification that nucleated cell counts were estimated. The table came from immunoSEQ multiplex PCR; TCRdb's copy has only in-frame clones and leaves some out. That table gives V, J and clone size, and the DNA gave D and trimming. The sample has roughly 200,000 clones, approximately 78% seen once.

The sample comprised peripheral blood. The receptor was isolated from a woman of 80 years or more with COVID-19, enrolled during active disease. The chain has TRBV30 and TRBJ1-3; 8 bases are shared with TRBD1. The CDR3 DNA sequence: TGTGCCTGGAGTAACGACAGGGGCATATATTTT. Translated, it gives CAWSNDRGIYF.